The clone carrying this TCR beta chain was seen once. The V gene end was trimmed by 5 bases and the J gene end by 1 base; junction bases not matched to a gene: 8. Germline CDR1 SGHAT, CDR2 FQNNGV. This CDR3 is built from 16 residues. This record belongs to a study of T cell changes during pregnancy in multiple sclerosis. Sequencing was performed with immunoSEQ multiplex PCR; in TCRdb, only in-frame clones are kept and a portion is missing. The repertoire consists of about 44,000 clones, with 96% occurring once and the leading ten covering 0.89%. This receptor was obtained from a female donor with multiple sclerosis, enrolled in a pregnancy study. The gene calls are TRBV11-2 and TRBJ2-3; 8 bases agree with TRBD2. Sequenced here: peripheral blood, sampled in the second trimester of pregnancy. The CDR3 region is CASSPQREWGTDTQYF. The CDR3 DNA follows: TGTGCCAGCAGCCCTCAGCGGGAGTGGGGCACAGATACGCAGTATTTT. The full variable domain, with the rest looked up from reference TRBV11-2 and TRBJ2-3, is EAGVAQSPRYKIIEKRQSVAFWCNPISGHATLYWYQQILGQGPKLLIQFQNNGVVDDSQLPKDRFSAERLKGVDSTLKIQPAKLEDSAVYLCASSPQREWGTDTQYFGPGTRLTVL.